These 2 T cell receptor beta chains were all obtained from the same sample, sequenced in a study of blood T cell repertoires in COVID-19. TCRdb keeps only in-frame clones here, not all; method: immunoSEQ multiplex PCR. The sample shows around 64,000 clones, roughly 90% of them seen only once. Sequenced: peripheral blood. The receptors come from a human donor in a cohort sampled during active COVID-19.

The rearrangement uses TRBV5-5 and TRBJ1-3; 10 bases match TRBD1. There are 15 residues in the CDR3. Germline V gene data show CDR1 as SGHKS and CDR2 as YYEKEE (reference sequence). With V trimmed by 4 bases and J by 2 bases, 3 bases remained unmatched. CDR3 residues: CASSPGQGTGNTIYF. Here the CDR3 DNA reads TGTGCCAGCAGCCCGGGACAGGGGACTGGAAACACCATATATTTT.

V and J are TRBV6-1 and TRBJ2-3, with 7 bases aligning to TRBD2. CDR3 length equals 16 residues. Germline CDR1 reads MNHNS; CDR2 reads SASEGT. V trimming: 4 bases; J trimming: 4 bases; junction bases outside the gene matches: 11. CDR3 nucleotides: TGTGCCAGCAGTGGAGGGGCGGCGGGAGAATCAGATACGCAGTATTTT. As protein: CASSGGAAGESDTQYF.